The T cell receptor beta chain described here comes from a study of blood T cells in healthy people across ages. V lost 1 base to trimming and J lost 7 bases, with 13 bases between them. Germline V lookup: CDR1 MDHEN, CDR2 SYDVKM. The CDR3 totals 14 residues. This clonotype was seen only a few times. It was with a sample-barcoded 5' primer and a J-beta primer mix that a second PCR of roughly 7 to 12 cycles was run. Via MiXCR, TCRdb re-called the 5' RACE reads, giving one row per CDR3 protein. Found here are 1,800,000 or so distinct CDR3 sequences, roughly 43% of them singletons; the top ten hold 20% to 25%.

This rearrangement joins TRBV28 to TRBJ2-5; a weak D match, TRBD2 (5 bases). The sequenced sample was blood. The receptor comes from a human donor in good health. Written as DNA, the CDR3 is TGTGCCAGCAGTTTATCACTGGAGCGGTGGACCCAGTACTTC. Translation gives CASSLSLERWTQYF.